The 9 T cell receptor beta chains presented below share a single source sample, sequenced in a study of blood T cell repertoires in COVID-19. Here immunoSEQ multiplex PCR was the method, and the copy in TCRdb shows in-frame clones only, minus some. The profile shows about 34,000 clones, 81% of them singletons. Source material: peripheral blood. The origin of the receptors is a man aged 70-80 years with COVID-19, enrolled during active disease.

This chain uses TRBV18 with TRBJ2-1; 11 bases line up with TRBD2. Trimming cost V 0 bases and J 9 bases; bases outside gene matches: 4. The CDR3 runs 15 residues. CDR1 and CDR2 from the germline V gene are KGHSH and LQKENI. CDR3 sequence reads: CASSPPSLAGGEQFF. CDR3 in DNA: TGTGCCAGCTCACCACCGTCGCTAGCGGGAGGTGAGCAGTTCTTC.

This chain uses TRBV9 with TRBJ2-1, with 12 bases lining up with TRBD2. J was trimmed by 2 bases and V by 0 bases; bases with no gene match: 3. The CDR3 is 17 amino acids. Germline CDR1 is SGDLS and CDR2 is YYNGEE. CDR3 sequence: CASSVAWTSGTYNEQFF. Here the CDR3 DNA reads TGTGCCAGCAGCGTAGCATGGACTAGCGGGACCTACAATGAGCAGTTCTTC.

This clone has a handful of counts. The chain uses TRBV11-1 and TRBJ2-7; TRBD2 aligns across 9 bases. The length of the CDR3 is 16 residues. The V gene end was trimmed by 2 bases and the J gene end by 3 bases; junction bases not matched to a gene: 8. CDR1 is SGHAT, CDR2 FQDESV, per germline (reference sequence). CDR3 residues: CASSLIASGDFYEQYF. The CDR3 bases are TGTGCCAGCAGCTTAATCGCTAGCGGGGATTTCTACGAGCAGTACTTC.

This clone was observed once. The V gene is TRBV24-1, the J gene TRBJ1-5; the D gene is possibly TRBD1 (6 bases). The ends were cut back, 6 bases at V and 5 bases at J, with 10 bases in the middle. This CDR3 spans 13 amino acids. Germline-derived CDR1 and CDR2 are KGHDR and SFDVKD. The CDR3 reads CATSRQDHQPQHF. CDR3 sequence (DNA): TGTGCCACCAGTCGACAGGACCATCAGCCCCAGCATTTT.

The rearrangement uses TRBV11-2 and TRBJ1-2; maybe TRBD1 (6 bases). Germline V gene lookup returns CDR1 SGHAT and CDR2 FQNNGV. The CDR3 is made up of 13 amino acids. Trimming cost V 6 bases and J 2 bases, with 10 bases left between them. CDR3 sequence (DNA): TGTGCCAGCAGTTCAGGACAGAACTATGGCTACACCTTC. This gives the protein CASSSGQNYGYTF.

V gene TRBV9 combines with J gene TRBJ1-1, with D possibly being TRBD1 (5 bases). This CDR3 is built from 13 residues. V lost 4 bases and J lost 5, with 12 bases in between. CDR1 is SGDLS and CDR2 is YYNGEE in the germline V gene. The CDR3 here is CASSYLRGTEAFF. The DNA of the CDR3 is TGTGCCAGCAGCTACCTAAGGGGAACTGAAGCTTTCTTT. The whole variable domain, filled in from reference TRBV9 and TRBJ1-1, reads DSGVTQTPKHLITATGQRVTLRCSPRSGDLSVYWYQQSLDQGLQFLIQYYNGEERAKGNILERFSAQQFPDLHSELNLSSLELGDSALYFCASSYLRGTEAFFGQGTRLTVV.

The chain couples TRBV5-4 to TRBJ2-5, with 12 nucleotides matching TRBD2. This CDR3 comprises 16 residues. Germline V gives CDR1 SGHNT, CDR2 YYREEE (reference sequence). V lost 4 bases, J lost 0 bases, and 4 bases stayed unmatched. This CDR3 is CASSHPSGRDQETQYF. In nucleotides, the CDR3 is TGTGCCAGCAGCCACCCTAGCGGGAGGGACCAAGAGACCCAGTACTTC.

The genes are TRBV5-1 and TRBJ2-3; D may be TRBD2 (5 bases). CDR3 size: 13 residues. CDR1 and CDR2 (germline): SGHRS, YFSETQ. The V end was cut by 0 bases, the J end by 4 bases, with 6 bases between. CDR3 sequence reads: CASSLAGADTQYF. The CDR3 DNA reads as TGCGCCAGCAGCTTGGCCGGGGCAGATACGCAGTATTTT. Supplemented by reference TRBV5-1 and TRBJ2-3, the full variable domain reads KAGVTQTPRYLIKTRGQQVTLSCSPISGHRSVSWYQQTPGQGLQFLFEYFSETQRNKGNFPGRFSGRQFSNSRSEMNVSTLELGDSALYLCASSLAGADTQYFGPGTRLTVL.

The chain uses TRBV11-2 and TRBJ2-1, with 10 bases matching TRBD2. Germline CDR1 SGHAT, CDR2 FQNNGV. This CDR3 spans 18 amino acids. V was pared by 2 bases and J by 3 bases, with 10 bases of the junction left unmatched. CDR3 in DNA: TGTGCCAGCAGCTTACAATCTACTAGCGGGAATTTCTACAATGAGCAGTTCTTC. It yields the protein CASSLQSTSGNFYNEQFF.